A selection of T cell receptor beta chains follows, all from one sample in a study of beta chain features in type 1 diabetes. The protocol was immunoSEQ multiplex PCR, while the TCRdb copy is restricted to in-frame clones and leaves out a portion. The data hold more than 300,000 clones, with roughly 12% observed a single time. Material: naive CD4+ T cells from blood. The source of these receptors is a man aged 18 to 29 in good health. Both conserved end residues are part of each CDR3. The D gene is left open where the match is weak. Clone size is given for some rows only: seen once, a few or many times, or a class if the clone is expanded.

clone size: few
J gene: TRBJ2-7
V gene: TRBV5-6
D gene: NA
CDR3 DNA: TGTGCCAGCAGCTGGAGGACGGGGGATCAGTACGAGCAGTACTTC
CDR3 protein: CASSWRTGDQYEQYF

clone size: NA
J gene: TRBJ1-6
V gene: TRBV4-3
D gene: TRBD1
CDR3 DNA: TGCGCCAGCAGCCAAGAGGAGACAGGGGAATCACCCCTCCACTTT
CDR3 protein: CASSQEETGESPLHF

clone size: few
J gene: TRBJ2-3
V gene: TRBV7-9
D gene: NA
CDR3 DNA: TGTGTCTCAGGGGGGTTGAACACAGATACGCAGTATTTT
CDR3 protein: CVSGGLNTDTQYF

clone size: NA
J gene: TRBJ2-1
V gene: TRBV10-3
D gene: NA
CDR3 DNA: TGTGCCATCAGTGATCTAGGTCAGGGTAGGCCCGAGCAGTTCTTC
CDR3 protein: CAISDLGQGRPEQFF

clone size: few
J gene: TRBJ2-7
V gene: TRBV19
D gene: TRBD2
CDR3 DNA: TGTGCCAGTAGGGAGCGGGATTCCTACGAGCAGTACTTC
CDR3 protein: CASRERDSYEQYF

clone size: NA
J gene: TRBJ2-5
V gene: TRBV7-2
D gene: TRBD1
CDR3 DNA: TGTGCCAGCAGCTTTGTTCCGGACAGGGGGCAAGAGACCCAGTACTTC
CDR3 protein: CASSFVPDRGQETQYF

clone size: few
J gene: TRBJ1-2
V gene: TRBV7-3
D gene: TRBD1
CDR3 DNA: TGTGCCAGCAACTCACAGGGGGGATTAAGTTATGGCTACACCTTC
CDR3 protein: CASNSQGGLSYGYTF

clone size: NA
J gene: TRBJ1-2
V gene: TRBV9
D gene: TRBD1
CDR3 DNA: TGTGCCAGCAGCCCCCGGGACAGTAACTATGGCTACACCTTC
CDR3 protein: CASSPRDSNYGYTF

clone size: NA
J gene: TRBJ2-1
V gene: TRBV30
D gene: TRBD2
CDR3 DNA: TGTGCCTGGAGTGTCGGAGCGGGGGCCCCCTACAATGAGCAGTTCTTC
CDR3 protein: CAWSVGAGAPYNEQFF

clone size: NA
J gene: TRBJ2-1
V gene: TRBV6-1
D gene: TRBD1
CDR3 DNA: TGTGCCAGCAGTCCTTGGGGACAGTGGAATGAGCAGTTCTTC
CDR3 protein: CASSPWGQWNEQFF

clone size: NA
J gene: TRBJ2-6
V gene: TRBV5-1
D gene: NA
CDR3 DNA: TGCGCCAGCAGCTTGACCCGGACGGGATCGGGGGCCAACGTCCTGACTTTC
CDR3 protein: CASSLTRTGSGANVLTF

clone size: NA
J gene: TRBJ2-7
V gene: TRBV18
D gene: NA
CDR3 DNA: TGTGCCAGCTCACCACCCGGGGCAGGGGCGACCTACGAGCAGTACTTC
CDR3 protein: CASSPPGAGATYEQYF

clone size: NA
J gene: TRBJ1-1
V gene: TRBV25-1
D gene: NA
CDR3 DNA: TGTGCCAGCAGTGAAATGGGGGGACGGAGCACTGAAGCTTTCTTT
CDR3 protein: CASSEMGGRSTEAFF

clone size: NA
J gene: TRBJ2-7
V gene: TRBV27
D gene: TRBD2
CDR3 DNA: TGTGCCAGCTCCACACGGGGGGACTCCTACGAGCAGTACTTC
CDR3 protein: CASSTRGDSYEQYF

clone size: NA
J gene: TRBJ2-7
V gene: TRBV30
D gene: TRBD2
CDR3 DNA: TGTGCCTGGAAGGAGGGAGGGCCCTACGAGCAGTACTTC
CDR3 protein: CAWKEGGPYEQYF

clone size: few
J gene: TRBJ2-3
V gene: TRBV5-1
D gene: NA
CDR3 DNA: TGCGCCAGCAGCTTCGCGGAGGTCTCTTTACGGGGTTGGACAGATACGCAGTATTTT
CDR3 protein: CASSFAEVSLRGWTDTQYF

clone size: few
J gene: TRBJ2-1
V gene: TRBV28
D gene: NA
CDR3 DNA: TGTGCCAGCAGTTTATCCTACCGCGTAAAGGAGCAGTTCTTC
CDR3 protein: CASSLSYRVKEQFF

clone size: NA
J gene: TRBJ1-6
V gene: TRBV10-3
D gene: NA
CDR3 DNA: TGTGCCATCAGTGTTAGACAGAACCCCAATTCACCCCTCCACTTT
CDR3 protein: CAISVRQNPNSPLHF

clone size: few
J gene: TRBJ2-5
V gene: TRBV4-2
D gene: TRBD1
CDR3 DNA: TGTGCCAGCAGGGGACAGGGCAGTATAGAGACCCAGTACTTC
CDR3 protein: CASRGQGSIETQYF

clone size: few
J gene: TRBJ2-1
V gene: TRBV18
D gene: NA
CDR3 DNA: TGTGCCAGCTCGCGGGACTTCTATACCTACAATGAGCAGTTCTTC
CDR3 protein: CASSRDFYTYNEQFF

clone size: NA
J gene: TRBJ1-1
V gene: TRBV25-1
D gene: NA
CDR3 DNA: TGTGCCAGCAGTAGAGAAAACACTGAAGCTTTCTTT
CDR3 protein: CASSRENTEAFF

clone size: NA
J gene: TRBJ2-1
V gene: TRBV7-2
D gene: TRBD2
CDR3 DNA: TGTGCCAGCAGCTTAGTTACTAGCGGGGGGGCCGCGTCCTACAATGAGCAGTTCTTC
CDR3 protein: CASSLVTSGGAASYNEQFF

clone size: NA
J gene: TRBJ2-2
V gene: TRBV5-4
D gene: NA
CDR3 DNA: TGTGCCAGCAGCCCAGCAGGGTCCGGGGAGCTGTTTTTT
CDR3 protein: CASSPAGSGELFF

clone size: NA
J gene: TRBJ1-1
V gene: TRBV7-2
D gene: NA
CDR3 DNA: TGTGCCAGCAGCGCCGCGACAGAGAACACTGAAGCTTTCTTT
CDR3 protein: CASSAATENTEAFF

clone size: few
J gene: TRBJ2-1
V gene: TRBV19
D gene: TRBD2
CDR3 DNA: TGTGCCAGTAGTATAACGGTCCCTAGCGGGAGCTGGTCCTACAATGAGCAGTTCTTC
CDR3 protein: CASSITVPSGSWSYNEQFF

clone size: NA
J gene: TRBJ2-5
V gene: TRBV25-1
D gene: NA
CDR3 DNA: TGTGCCAGCAGTGAATCAGGAAAAGAGACCCAGTACTTC
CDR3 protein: CASSESGKETQYF

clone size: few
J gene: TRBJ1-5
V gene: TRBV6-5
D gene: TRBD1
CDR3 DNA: TGTGCCAGCAGCCTGGACAGGGGGCTACAGCCCCAGCATTTT
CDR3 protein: CASSLDRGLQPQHF

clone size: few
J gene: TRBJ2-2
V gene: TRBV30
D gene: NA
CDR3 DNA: TGTGCCTGGGACAGGTCGGACACCGGGGAGCTGTTTTTT
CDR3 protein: CAWDRSDTGELFF

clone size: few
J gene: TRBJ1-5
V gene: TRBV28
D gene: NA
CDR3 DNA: TGTGCCAGCAGTTTGAATAGGGGCAAGAATCAGCCCCAGCATTTT
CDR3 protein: CASSLNRGKNQPQHF

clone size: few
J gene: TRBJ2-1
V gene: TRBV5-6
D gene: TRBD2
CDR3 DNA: TGTGCCAGCAGCTTGGGAGGAGCGGGGGGTGGGAATGAGCAGTTCTTC
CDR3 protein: CASSLGGAGGGNEQFF

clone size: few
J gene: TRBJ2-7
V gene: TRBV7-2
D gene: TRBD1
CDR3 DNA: TGTGCCAGCAGCTTAGGAGGGGTGTGGCAGGGGGCCTACGAGCAGTACTTC
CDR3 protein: CASSLGGVWQGAYEQYF

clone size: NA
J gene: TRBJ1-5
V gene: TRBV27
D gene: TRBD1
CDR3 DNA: TGTGCCAGCAGTTTAGATTGGCGGGGCAGGGGGCGCGATCAGCCCCAGCATTTT
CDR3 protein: CASSLDWRGRGRDQPQHF

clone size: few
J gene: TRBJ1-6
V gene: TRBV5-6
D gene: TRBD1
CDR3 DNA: TGTGCCAGCAGCTTTAACCGGGACAGATCCCCCCGAAGGAATTCACCCCTCCACTTT
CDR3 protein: CASSFNRDRSPRRNSPLHF

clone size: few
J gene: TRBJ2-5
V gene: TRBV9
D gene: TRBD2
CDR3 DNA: TGTGCCAGCAGCGCCCGGACTAGCGGGACGGAGACCCAGTACTTC
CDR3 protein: CASSARTSGTETQYF

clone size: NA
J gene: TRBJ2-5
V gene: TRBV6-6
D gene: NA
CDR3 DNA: TGTGCCAGCAGTTACTCGGGCAGCCAAGAGACCCAGTACTTC
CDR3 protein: CASSYSGSQETQYF

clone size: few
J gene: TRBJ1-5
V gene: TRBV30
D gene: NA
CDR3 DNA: TGTGCCTGGAGCGAGGACAGCAGCAATCAGCCCCAGCATTTT
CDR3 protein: CAWSEDSSNQPQHF

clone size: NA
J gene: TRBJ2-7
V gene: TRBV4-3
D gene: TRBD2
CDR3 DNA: TGCGCCAGCAGCCAAGTTTCTAGCGGGGGGTACGAGCAGTACTTC
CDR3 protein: CASSQVSSGGYEQYF

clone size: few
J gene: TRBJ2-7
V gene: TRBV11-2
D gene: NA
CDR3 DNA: TGTGCCAGCAGCCGCGCGGGATACGAGCAGTACTTC
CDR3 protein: CASSRAGYEQYF

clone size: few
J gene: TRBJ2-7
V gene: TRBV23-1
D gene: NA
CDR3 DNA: TGCGCCAGCAGGGATGGGCAGGTGCCCTACGAGCAGTACTTC
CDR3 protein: CASRDGQVPYEQYF

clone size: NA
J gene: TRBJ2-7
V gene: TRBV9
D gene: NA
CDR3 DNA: TGTGCCAGCAGCGTGAGGGAGTTCTACGAGCAGTACTTC
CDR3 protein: CASSVREFYEQYF

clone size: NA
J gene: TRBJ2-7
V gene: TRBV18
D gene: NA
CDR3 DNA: TGTGCCAGCTCACCACCGGGGAGTCTGACCTACGAGCAGTACTTC
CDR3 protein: CASSPPGSLTYEQYF

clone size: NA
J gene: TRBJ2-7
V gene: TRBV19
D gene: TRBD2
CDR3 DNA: TGTGCCAGTAGTCTCCGACTAGCGGGATACGAGCAGTACTTC
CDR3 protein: CASSLRLAGYEQYF

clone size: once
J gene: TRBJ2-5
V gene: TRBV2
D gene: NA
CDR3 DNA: TGTGCCAGCCGCCGGGCGGGGAAAGAGACCCAGTACTTC
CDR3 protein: CASRRAGKETQYF

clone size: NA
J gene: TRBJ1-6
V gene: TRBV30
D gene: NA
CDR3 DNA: TGTGCCTGGAGCCCCAGCTCCTATAATTCACCCCTCCACTTT
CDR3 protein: CAWSPSSYNSPLHF

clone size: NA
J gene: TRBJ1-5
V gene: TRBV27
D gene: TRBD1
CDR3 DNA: TGTGCCAGCAGTTCGCTCCGGACAGGACAGCCCCAGCATTTT
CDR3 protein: CASSSLRTGQPQHF

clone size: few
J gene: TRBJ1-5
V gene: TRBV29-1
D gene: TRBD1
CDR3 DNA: TGCAGCGTTGGCGACAGGGGTCAGCCCCAGCATTTT
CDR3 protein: CSVGDRGQPQHF

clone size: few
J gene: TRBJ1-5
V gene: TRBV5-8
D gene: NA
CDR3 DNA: TGTGCCAGCAGCTTGGGGACCGGATTAGGGGCCCAGCATTTT
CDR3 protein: CASSLGTGLGAQHF

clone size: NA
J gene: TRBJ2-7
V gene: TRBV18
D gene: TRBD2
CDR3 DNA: TGTGCCAGCTCACCGGGACTAGCGGGGGGCCAGACCTCCTACGAGCAGTACTTC
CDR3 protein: CASSPGLAGGQTSYEQYF